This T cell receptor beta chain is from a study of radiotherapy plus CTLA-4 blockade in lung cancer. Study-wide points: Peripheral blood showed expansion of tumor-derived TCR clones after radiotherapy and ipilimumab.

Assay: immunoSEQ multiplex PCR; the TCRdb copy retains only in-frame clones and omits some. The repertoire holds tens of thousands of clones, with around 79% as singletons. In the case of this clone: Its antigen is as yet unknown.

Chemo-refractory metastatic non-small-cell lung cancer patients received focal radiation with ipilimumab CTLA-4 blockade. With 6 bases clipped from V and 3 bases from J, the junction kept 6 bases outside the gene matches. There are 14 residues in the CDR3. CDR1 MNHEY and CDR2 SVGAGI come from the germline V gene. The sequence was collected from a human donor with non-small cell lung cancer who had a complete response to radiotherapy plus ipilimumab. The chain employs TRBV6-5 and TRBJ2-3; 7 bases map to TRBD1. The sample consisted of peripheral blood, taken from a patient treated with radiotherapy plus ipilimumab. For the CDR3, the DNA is TGTGCCAGCAGCCTGGGACAGTCTACAGATACGCAGTATTTT. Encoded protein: CASSLGQSTDTQYF.